This T cell receptor (beta chain) was recorded in a study of tumour-infiltrating T cells in Burkitt lymphoma. Study background: Survival, overall and progression-free, tracked with productive clonality.

The CDR3 length is 16 residues. Per germline, CDR1 SGHDN and CDR2 FVKESK. Repertoires were generated with immunoSEQ multiplex PCR, while TCRdb's copy carries only in-frame clones and drops some. The data hold around 2,100 clones, with roughly 13% observed a single time. This clone came up a few times. Sequence at one end of the junction differs from germline and may be a read error. This CDR3 is also generated by other DNA sequences in the sample. Sequenced material: tumor tissue. The genes are TRBV14 and TRBJ2-7, with TRBD1 identical over 9 bases. The origin of this receptor is a human donor with Burkitt lymphoma. CDR3 sequence (DNA): TGTGCCAGCAGCCAACACTTGGGACAGGGAATCTACGAGCAGTACTTT. It encodes CASSQHLGQGIYEQYF.